A selection of T cell receptor beta chains follows, all from one sample in a study of shared T cell receptors in the human thymus. The repertoire was sequenced with immunoSEQ multiplex PCR; TCRdb's copy has only in-frame clones and lacks some. The sample has about 400,000 clones; roughly 94% are singletons. The sequenced material came from thymocytes. The receptor set was obtained from a human donor. Each CDR3 is given with its conserved first and last residue. Each record gives: clone size, D gene, V gene, J gene, CDR3 protein, CDR3 DNA. The D gene is left open where the match is weak. Clone size is stated in some rows and not others, as once, few, many or a class when expanded.

size: .
D: TRBD1
V: TRBV27
J: TRBJ1-5
CDR3: CASSSLTRTGGNQPQHF
DNA: TGTGCCAGCAGTTCCCTCACGCGGACAGGGGGCAATCAGCCCCAGCATTTT

size: .
D: .
V: TRBV28
J: TRBJ2-5
CDR3: CASSDKGGQSGETQYF
DNA: TGTGCCAGCAGCGACAAGGGGGGGCAGAGTGGGGAGACCCAGTACTTC

size: .
D: TRBD2
V: TRBV5-4
J: TRBJ2-1
CDR3: CASSQRLGTSGRGSNEQFF
DNA: TGTGCCAGCAGCCAGCGATTAGGGACTAGCGGGAGAGGAAGCAATGAGCAGTTCTTC

size: .
D: .
V: TRBV2
J: TRBJ2-7
CDR3: CASSEARSTAEAYHEQYF
DNA: TGTGCCAGCAGTGAAGCCCGATCGACAGCAGAGGCCTACCACGAGCAGTACTTC

size: .
D: TRBD2
V: TRBV28
J: TRBJ2-1
CDR3: CASSRVAGRYNEQFF
DNA: TGTGCCAGCAGTCGGGTAGCGGGACGCTACAATGAGCAGTTCTTC

size: .
D: TRBD2
V: TRBV7-2
J: TRBJ2-7
CDR3: CASSLTSGLAGGRNYEQYF
DNA: TGTGCCAGCAGCTTAACCTCGGGACTAGCGGGAGGGAGGAACTACGAGCAGTACTTC

size: .
D: .
V: TRBV7-6
J: TRBJ2-6
CDR3: CASSLGPGPGANVLTF
DNA: TGTGCCAGCAGCTTAGGCCCAGGGCCAGGGGCCAACGTCCTGACTTTC

size: .
D: .
V: TRBV19
J: TRBJ1-1
CDR3: CASATTAEAFF
DNA: TGTGCCAGTGCCACGACAGCAGAAGCTTTCTTT

size: .
D: TRBD2
V: TRBV10-3
J: TRBJ2-1
CDR3: CAISESRAGDKGEQFF
DNA: TGTGCCATCAGTGAGTCGAGGGCGGGAGATAAGGGTGAGCAGTTCTTC

size: .
D: .
V: TRBV9
J: TRBJ2-2
CDR3: CASSVDPLVNTGELFF
DNA: TGTGCCAGCAGCGTAGATCCCCTGGTAAACACCGGGGAGCTGTTTTTT

size: .
D: TRBD2
V: TRBV11-2
J: TRBJ2-5
CDR3: CASSSGLAGNGQETQYF
DNA: TGTGCCAGCAGCTCGGGACTAGCGGGAAATGGGCAAGAGACCCAGTACTTC

size: .
D: .
V: TRBV7-3
J: TRBJ1-5
CDR3: CASSLSHSRNQPQHF
DNA: TGTGCCAGCAGCTTATCTCACTCCCGCAATCAGCCCCAGCATTTT

size: .
D: .
V: TRBV6-1
J: TRBJ2-7
CDR3: CASNHRVYEQYF
DNA: TGTGCCAGCAATCACAGAGTCTACGAGCAGTACTTC

size: .
D: TRBD2
V: TRBV4-1
J: TRBJ2-2
CDR3: CASSLLAANTGELFF
DNA: TGCGCCAGCAGCCTACTAGCGGCGAACACCGGGGAGCTGTTTTTT

size: .
D: TRBD1
V: TRBV28
J: TRBJ1-1
CDR3: CASSSPGQGCTEAFF
DNA: TGTGCCAGCAGTAGCCCGGGACAGGGTTGCACTGAAGCTTTCTTT

size: .
D: .
V: TRBV11-2
J: TRBJ2-1
CDR3: CASSHSGVESSYNEQFF
DNA: TGTGCCAGCAGCCACAGTGGGGTTGAGAGCTCCTACAATGAGCAGTTCTTC

size: .
D: .
V: TRBV28
J: TRBJ1-2
CDR3: CASRREGPLRGYTF
DNA: TGTGCCAGCAGGCGGGAGGGGCCTTTGAGGGGCTACACCTTC

size: .
D: .
V: TRBV28
J: TRBJ1-5
CDR3: CASGGWRSNQPQHF
DNA: TGTGCCAGCGGGGGCTGGAGGAGCAATCAGCCCCAGCATTTT

size: .
D: TRBD1
V: TRBV5-6
J: TRBJ2-7
CDR3: CASSSRDRASYEQYF
DNA: TGTGCCAGCAGCTCCCGGGACAGGGCCTCCTACGAGCAGTACTTC

size: .
D: .
V: TRBV5-1
J: TRBJ1-3
CDR3: CASSRTYGNTIYF
DNA: TGCGCCAGCAGCCGGACCTATGGAAACACCATATATTTT

size: .
D: TRBD2
V: TRBV14
J: TRBJ2-7
CDR3: CASSQRREKTYEQYF
DNA: TGTGCCAGCAGCCAACGGCGGGAGAAGACCTACGAGCAGTACTTC

size: .
D: .
V: TRBV4-1
J: TRBJ2-3
CDR3: CASGTLASSTDTQYF
DNA: TGCGCCAGCGGCACCCTAGCGTCTAGCACAGATACGCAGTATTTT

size: .
D: TRBD1
V: TRBV6-5
J: TRBJ1-5
CDR3: CASSQDRVGQPQHF
DNA: TGTGCCAGCAGCCAGGACAGGGTAGGTCAGCCCCAGCATTTT

size: .
D: TRBD2
V: TRBV6-4
J: TRBJ2-1
CDR3: CASSRFGEGPLSYNEQFF
DNA: TGTGCCAGCAGTAGATTCGGGGAGGGCCCCCTTTCCTACAATGAGCAGTTCTTC

size: .
D: .
V: TRBV30
J: TRBJ1-2
CDR3: CAWGPRGDGYTF
DNA: TGTGCCTGGGGGCCAAGGGGGGATGGCTACACCTTC

size: .
D: TRBD2
V: TRBV6-1
J: TRBJ2-1
CDR3: CASSATPGLAGGSSYNEQFF
DNA: TGTGCCAGCAGTGCAACGCCGGGACTAGCGGGGGGCAGCTCCTACAATGAGCAGTTCTTC

size: once
D: .
V: TRBV15
J: TRBJ1-1
CDR3: CATSNEVSNTEAFF
DNA: TGTGCCACCAGCAACGAGGTTTCGAACACTGAAGCTTTCTTT

size: .
D: .
V: TRBV10-3
J: TRBJ2-5
CDR3: CAISVTSNETQYF
DNA: TGTGCCATCAGTGTGACGTCTAATGAGACCCAGTACTTC

size: .
D: .
V: TRBV10-1
J: TRBJ2-1
CDR3: CASSEGGDEQFF
DNA: TGCGCCAGCAGTGAAGGGGGGGATGAGCAGTTCTTC

size: .
D: TRBD2
V: TRBV10-3
J: TRBJ2-2
CDR3: CAITPGLAGSNTGELFF
DNA: TGTGCCATCACCCCGGGACTAGCGGGGTCGAACACCGGGGAGCTGTTTTTT

size: .
D: TRBD2
V: TRBV27
J: TRBJ2-7
CDR3: CASSPTMGLAGGVGEQYF
DNA: TGTGCCAGCAGTCCGACAATGGGACTAGCGGGAGGAGTAGGCGAGCAGTACTTC

size: .
D: .
V: TRBV4-1
J: TRBJ2-7
CDR3: CASSQGSREKADEQYF
DNA: TGCGCCAGCAGCCAAGGTTCGAGGGAGAAGGCCGACGAGCAGTACTTC

size: .
D: .
V: TRBV9
J: TRBJ2-7
CDR3: CASSVVRDSYEQYF
DNA: TGTGCCAGCAGCGTAGTCAGGGACTCCTACGAGCAGTACTTC

size: .
D: TRBD2
V: TRBV28
J: TRBJ2-1
CDR3: CASTSTGSGRAQREDEQFF
DNA: TGTGCCAGCACCTCTACCGGGAGCGGGAGGGCCCAAAGGGAAGATGAGCAGTTCTTC

size: .
D: .
V: TRBV6-5
J: TRBJ2-2
CDR3: CASSYPGPGELFF
DNA: TGTGCCAGCAGTTATCCGGGTCCCGGGGAGCTGTTTTTT

size: .
D: TRBD2
V: TRBV4-1
J: TRBJ2-2
CDR3: CASSFSYSGSEGELFF
DNA: TGCGCCAGCAGCTTTTCGTATAGCGGGAGTGAGGGGGAGCTGTTTTTT

size: .
D: .
V: TRBV5-1
J: TRBJ2-3
CDR3: CASSLRFRDSTDTQYF
DNA: TGCGCCAGCAGCTTGAGGTTCAGGGATAGCACAGATACGCAGTATTTT

size: .
D: TRBD1
V: TRBV16
J: TRBJ1-2
CDR3: CASSQSTGIVSNYGYTF
DNA: TGTGCCAGCAGCCAATCGACAGGGATCGTATCCAACTATGGCTACACCTTC

size: .
D: .
V: TRBV5-4
J: TRBJ2-2
CDR3: CASSIPLAGGNTGELFF
DNA: TGTGCCAGCAGCATCCCTTTGGCGGGCGGGAACACCGGGGAGCTGTTTTTT

size: .
D: .
V: TRBV27
J: TRBJ1-2
CDR3: CASSFRGDGYTF
DNA: TGTGCCAGCAGTTTTAGGGGGGACGGCTACACCTTC

size: .
D: .
V: TRBV11-2
J: TRBJ2-2
CDR3: CASSLSGVTGELFF
DNA: TGTGCCAGCAGCCTATCCGGGGTCACCGGGGAGCTGTTTTTT

size: .
D: TRBD2
V: TRBV9
J: TRBJ2-1
CDR3: CASRTSGSNEQFF
DNA: TGTGCCAGCAGGACTAGCGGGAGCAATGAGCAGTTCTTC

size: .
D: .
V: TRBV4-2
J: TRBJ1-5
CDR3: CASSQVTDLQPQHF
DNA: TGTGCCAGCAGCCAAGTAACAGATCTTCAGCCCCAGCATTTT

size: .
D: .
V: TRBV5-1
J: TRBJ2-3
CDR3: CASSIASTDTQYF
DNA: TGCGCCAGCAGTATCGCAAGCACAGATACGCAGTATTTT

size: .
D: .
V: TRBV7-9
J: TRBJ2-1
CDR3: CASSLVSRHQLNEQFF
DNA: TGTGCCAGCAGCTTAGTAAGTCGGCACCAACTCAATGAGCAGTTCTTC

size: .
D: .
V: TRBV14
J: TRBJ2-3
CDR3: CASSDGGAGTDTQYF
DNA: TGTGCCAGCAGCGATGGGGGAGCTGGCACAGATACGCAGTATTTT

size: once
D: TRBD2
V: TRBV11-2
J: TRBJ2-7
CDR3: CASTFRRSGNYEQYF
DNA: TGTGCCAGCACCTTCAGGCGGAGCGGGAACTACGAGCAGTACTTC

size: .
D: .
V: TRBV6-1
J: TRBJ2-7
CDR3: CASSERTNNYEQYF
DNA: TGTGCCAGCAGTGAAAGGACAAATAATTACGAGCAGTACTTC

size: .
D: .
V: TRBV4-2
J: TRBJ1-1
CDR3: CASSQESGGPKGWNTEAFF
DNA: TGTGCCAGCAGCCAAGAGAGCGGGGGACCGAAAGGATGGAACACTGAAGCTTTCTTT

size: .
D: .
V: TRBV7-2
J: TRBJ2-5
CDR3: CASSTETQYF
DNA: TGTGCCAGCAGCACAGAGACCCAGTACTTC

size: .
D: .
V: TRBV4-1
J: TRBJ2-1
CDR3: CASSLRDSVGGADNEQFF
DNA: TGCGCCAGCAGCCTGAGGGACTCAGTGGGGGGTGCGGACAATGAGCAGTTCTTC

size: .
D: .
V: TRBV7-8
J: TRBJ1-4
CDR3: CASSLRLGSRSTNEKLFF
DNA: TGTGCCAGCAGCTTAAGGCTCGGCAGTCGATCAACTAATGAAAAACTGTTTTTT

size: once
D: .
V: TRBV27
J: TRBJ2-7
CDR3: CASSLFRSGTYFEQYF
DNA: TGTGCCAGCAGTTTATTTCGGTCAGGGACATATTTCGAGCAGTACTTC

size: once
D: .
V: TRBV6-6
J: TRBJ2-7
CDR3: CASSQDWRGYEQYF
DNA: TGTGCCAGCAGTCAGGACTGGCGGGGCTACGAGCAGTACTTC

size: .
D: TRBD1
V: TRBV30
J: TRBJ2-7
CDR3: CAWSPLGQETYEQYF
DNA: TGTGCCTGGAGCCCCCTAGGACAGGAAACCTACGAGCAGTACTTC

size: .
D: .
V: TRBV7-2
J: TRBJ2-3
CDR3: CASSLGEEPPDTQYF
DNA: TGTGCCAGCAGCTTAGGTGAGGAACCGCCAGATACGCAGTATTTT

size: .
D: TRBD2
V: TRBV5-4
J: TRBJ2-1
CDR3: CASSLAWGRGGNEQFF
DNA: TGTGCCAGCAGCTTGGCCTGGGGACGGGGGGGCAATGAGCAGTTCTTC

size: .
D: .
V: TRBV4-1
J: TRBJ1-3
CDR3: CASSQDRTGSISGNTIYF
DNA: TGCGCCAGCAGCCAAGATAGAACAGGCTCCATTTCTGGAAACACCATATATTTT

size: .
D: .
V: TRBV27
J: TRBJ1-3
CDR3: CASSPTAEGRNTIYF
DNA: TGTGCCAGCAGCCCGACTGCCGAAGGGAGAAACACCATATATTTT

size: .
D: TRBD2
V: TRBV5-1
J: TRBJ2-5
CDR3: CASSLATSGGLQETQYF
DNA: TGCGCCAGCAGCTTGGCGACTAGCGGGGGCCTGCAAGAGACCCAGTACTTC